This T cell receptor beta chain was documented in a study of control samples from healthy donors and cancer patients (dated by TCRdb to 2019 to 2021). The table lists this clone with a few counts. Its antigen is not yet known. Base qualities are not provided; no much larger clone lies one nucleotide away. The library was produced with the immunoSEQ multiplex PCR assay. TCRdb limited this immuneACCESS table to in-frame rearrangements with V and J called. A share of clones is missing; checked studies link under half to unresolved V genes, and the rest is unexplained. This sample has more than 30,000 clones in its table, and around four fifths of those were observed once. About 22% of the sample is held by the ten biggest clonotypes. Compared with germline, V lacks 3 bases and J lacks 6 bases; bases without a gene match: 10. The germline V gene encodes CDR1 SGHDN and CDR2 FVKESK. From the cysteine up to the phenylalanine, the CDR3 has a length of 16 residues. Of all the DNA, just the CDR3 is kept, 48 bases in frame from base 1.

This TCR derives from a woman aged 55-69 years with lung cancer. The V gene is TRBV14 and the J gene is TRBJ1-4; TRBD1 fits 7 bases in the junction. Sample: PBMCs. The CDR3 corresponds to CASSQYTGTAYEKLFF. In nucleotide form, the sequence is TGTGCCAGCAGCCAGTATACCGGGACAGCGTATGAAAAACTGTTTTTT.